Listed below are T cell receptor beta chains from one sample, sequenced in a study of T cells expressing NK-cell markers. No DNA is given; TCRdb re-called the 5' RACE reads and lists each CDR3 protein once. The sample totals about 150,000 distinct CDR3 sequences. Sequenced input: blood T cells: a sorted CD56 or NKG2C T cell subset, CD4+ or CD8+ T cells, or bulk PBMC T cells (not recorded which). The origin of the receptors is a woman between 50 and 59 years old in good health. Both conserved end residues are part of each CDR3.

TRBJ2-6	TRBV11-2	CASSLSWGAGVSGKVTGANVLTF
TRBJ2-5	TRBV12-3/TRBV12-4	CASSLVGQQETQYF
TRBJ1-2	TRBV29-1	CSVRGQGSKSDYGYTF
TRBJ2-7	TRBV5-1	CASRDTGSSYEQYF
TRBJ2-1	TRBV5-1	CASSSLAGGPIEQFF
TRBJ1-5	TRBV20-1	CSALRTGGATWQPQHF
TRBJ1-6	TRBV7-9	CASSEGQGNSPLHF
TRBJ2-3	TRBV5-1	CASSLGVASTDTQYF
TRBJ2-1	TRBV6-1	CASSEVAGGYYEQFF
TRBJ1-2	TRBV5-6	CAATYQGLNYGYTF
TRBJ2-5	TRBV10-3	CAIRGDLGETQYF
TRBJ1-3	TRBV6-5	CASGTGSGNTIYF
TRBJ1-2	TRBV4-1	CASSQEVESGFYGYTF
TRBJ2-1	TRBV24-1	CATSDGLGIYNEQFF
TRBJ2-2	TRBV6-1	CASSERRQGSGELFF
TRBJ2-2	TRBV5-1	CASRLGFTDGTGELFF
TRBJ2-1	TRBV5-1	CASSIMGLAGYYNEQFF
TRBJ2-3	TRBV6-2/TRBV6-3	CASSYGVAGHTDTQYF
TRBJ1-4	TRBV12-3/TRBV12-4	CASSPPQQEWNEKLFF
TRBJ2-5	TRBV7-9	CASSLGVSEMETQYF
TRBJ1-5	TRBV19	CASTLQGGAVQPQHF
TRBJ2-7	TRBV28	CASSLSPYEQYF
TRBJ1-2	TRBV15	CATSATGEEYGYTF
TRBJ2-1	TRBV12-3/TRBV12-4	CASSPSMDEQFF
TRBJ2-1	TRBV7-2	CASSPSSGSRNNEQFF
TRBJ2-1	TRBV10-3	CAIRRDRNNEQFF
TRBJ1-2	TRBV7-9	CASSLAGPGANYGYTF
TRBJ2-1	TRBV2	CASSTEGLGSYNEQFF
TRBJ1-1	TRBV5-8	CASSSRDRVVANTEAFF
TRBJ1-2	TRBV4-1	CASSQDERDATF
TRBJ1-4	TRBV27	CASTKRDINEKLFF
TRBJ1-1	TRBV27	CASTRGRDTEAFF
TRBJ2-1	TRBV24-1	CATSSGTGAYNEQFF
TRBJ2-3	TRBV6-6	CASSYWDTQYF
TRBJ1-1	TRBV5-5	CASSLDRGLTEAFF
TRBJ2-1	TRBV12-3/TRBV12-4	CASSPQGVLLYNEQFF
TRBJ1-5	TRBV24-1	CAPKGEPAPQHF
TRBJ1-5	TRBV24-1	CATSFDSNQPQHF
TRBJ1-1	TRBV15	CATSTPMAEGTEAFF
TRBJ2-3	TRBV15	CATSTTGGPDTQYF
TRBJ2-5	TRBV20-1	CSARVGLAGEGFGETQYF
TRBJ2-7	TRBV7-6	CASSPGTGRSYEQYF
TRBJ2-7	TRBV12-3/TRBV12-4	CASSPGGVEQYF
TRBJ2-3	TRBV27	CASSPITRGYSTDTQYF